These T cell receptor beta chains were read from a single sample in a study of OX40 agonist ivuxolimab in advanced cancers. Measured with immunoSEQ multiplex PCR; TCRdb has only the in-frame clones, and not every one. The sample has 48,000 or so clones, around 90% seen once. Source: CD4+ or CD8+ T cells sorted from blood, taken in a trial of the OX40 agonist ivuxolimab. The source of these receptors is an adult with an advanced solid tumor such as melanoma, head and neck, liver or kidney cancer. CDR3s include the opening cysteine and the closing phenylalanine or tryptophan. Fields, in order: J gene, D gene, clone size, CDR3 length, V gene, CDR3 DNA, CDR3 protein. A D gene is named only where the DNA matches it firmly. The size of a clone is reported for some rows only, either as once, few or many, or as a class for expanded clones.

j_gene: TRBJ2-1; d_gene: NA; abundance: NA; len: 12; v_gene: TRBV10-1; CDR3nt: TGCGCCAGCAGTGATGGTTTGCATGAGCAGTTCTTC; CDR3aa: CASSDGLHEQFF
j_gene: TRBJ1-4; d_gene: NA; abundance: once; len: 17; v_gene: TRBV6-1; CDR3nt: TGTGCCAGCAGTGAATCCGCGGACCGGTGGACTAATGAAAAACTGTTTTTT; CDR3aa: CASSESADRWTNEKLFF
j_gene: TRBJ1-6; d_gene: NA; abundance: NA; len: 14; v_gene: TRBV6-8; CDR3nt: TGTGCCAGCAGACCGAGCAGTGATAATTCACCCCTCCACTTT; CDR3aa: CASRPSSDNSPLHF
j_gene: TRBJ1-2; d_gene: TRBD1; abundance: NA; len: 14; v_gene: TRBV19; CDR3nt: TGTGCCAGTAGTCTACAGGGGGCTAACTATGGCTACACCTTC; CDR3aa: CASSLQGANYGYTF
j_gene: TRBJ2-7; d_gene: TRBD1; abundance: once; len: 16; v_gene: TRBV7-9; CDR3nt: TGTGCCAGCAGCCCTCCAGGGGGACAGGCCTCCTACGAGCAGTACTTC; CDR3aa: CASSPPGGQASYEQYF
j_gene: TRBJ2-2; d_gene: NA; abundance: NA; len: 13; v_gene: TRBV12-5; CDR3nt: TGTGCTAGTGGCCCCGGGGTCACCGGGGAGCTGTTTTTT; CDR3aa: CASGPGVTGELFF
j_gene: TRBJ2-1; d_gene: TRBD1; abundance: NA; len: 15; v_gene: TRBV9; CDR3nt: TGTGCCAGCAGCGTAGTACAGGGGGGAGCGGGTGAGCAGTTCTTC; CDR3aa: CASSVVQGGAGEQFF
j_gene: TRBJ2-3; d_gene: TRBD2; abundance: NA; len: 16; v_gene: TRBV13; CDR3nt: TGTGCCAGCAGCCTTCAAGCGGGGTTTAGGGCAGATACGCAGTATTTT; CDR3aa: CASSLQAGFRADTQYF
j_gene: TRBJ2-1; d_gene: NA; abundance: NA; len: 14; v_gene: TRBV6-5; CDR3nt: TGTGCCAGCAGTCGGCGGGAATCCTACAATGAGCAGTTCTTC; CDR3aa: CASSRRESYNEQFF
j_gene: TRBJ2-5; d_gene: NA; abundance: NA; len: 14; v_gene: TRBV9; CDR3nt: TGTGCCAGCAGCGTAGCCGGGGGCGGGGAGACCCAGTACTTC; CDR3aa: CASSVAGGGETQYF
j_gene: TRBJ1-1; d_gene: NA; abundance: NA; len: 14; v_gene: TRBV7-2; CDR3nt: TGTGCCAGCAGCCTGTACCGCCAAGTCACTGAAGCTTTCTTT; CDR3aa: CASSLYRQVTEAFF
j_gene: TRBJ2-6; d_gene: NA; abundance: NA; len: 14; v_gene: TRBV29-1; CDR3nt: TGCAGCGCCATGACAGGTTCTGGGGCCAACGTCCTGACTTTC; CDR3aa: CSAMTGSGANVLTF
j_gene: TRBJ2-1; d_gene: NA; abundance: NA; len: 16; v_gene: TRBV5-1; CDR3nt: TGCGCCAGCAGCTCGGGGCCGGGACTGAAAAACAATGAGCAGTTCTTC; CDR3aa: CASSSGPGLKNNEQFF
j_gene: TRBJ2-3; d_gene: NA; abundance: NA; len: 14; v_gene: TRBV27; CDR3nt: TGTGCCAGCATCGAAAGGGGCAGGACAGATACGCAGTATTTT; CDR3aa: CASIERGRTDTQYF
j_gene: TRBJ2-5; d_gene: TRBD1; abundance: NA; len: 13; v_gene: TRBV27; CDR3nt: TGTGCCAGCGGGACAGGGGGCGGGGAGACCCAGTACTTC; CDR3aa: CASGTGGGETQYF
j_gene: TRBJ2-5; d_gene: NA; abundance: NA; len: 14; v_gene: TRBV15; CDR3nt: TGTGCCACCAGCAGAGTTCAGGGCACGGAGACCCAGTACTTC; CDR3aa: CATSRVQGTETQYF
j_gene: TRBJ1-1; d_gene: NA; abundance: NA; len: 16; v_gene: TRBV6-6; CDR3nt: TGTGCCAGCTTTTATTTTGGAGGGACGGAGGAGGAATTGGCTTTCTTT; CDR3aa: CASFYFGGTEEELAFF
j_gene: TRBJ2-3; d_gene: TRBD2; abundance: NA; len: 17; v_gene: TRBV30; CDR3nt: TGTGCCTGGACGACTAGCGGGAGGGACATACGCACAGATACGCAGTATTTT; CDR3aa: CAWTTSGRDIRTDTQYF
j_gene: TRBJ1-5; d_gene: TRBD1; abundance: NA; len: 15; v_gene: TRBV7-9; CDR3nt: TGTGCCAGCAGCTTAGCGACAGGGGAAGACCCGCCCCAGCATTTT; CDR3aa: CASSLATGEDPPQHF
j_gene: TRBJ2-1; d_gene: TRBD1; abundance: once; len: 15; v_gene: TRBV15; CDR3nt: TGTGCCACCAGCAGGCGGACAGGGCGGGACAATGAGCAGTTCTTC; CDR3aa: CATSRRTGRDNEQFF
j_gene: TRBJ2-7; d_gene: NA; abundance: NA; len: 13; v_gene: TRBV5-6; CDR3nt: TGTGCCAGCAGCCGCAGGGTACCCTACGAGCAGTACTTC; CDR3aa: CASSRRVPYEQYF
j_gene: TRBJ1-4; d_gene: TRBD1; abundance: NA; len: 15; v_gene: TRBV6-5; CDR3nt: TGTGCCAGCAGTTACTCGGGACAGGGTCGTGAAAAACTGTTTTTT; CDR3aa: CASSYSGQGREKLFF
j_gene: TRBJ2-5; d_gene: TRBD2; abundance: NA; len: 13; v_gene: TRBV27; CDR3nt: TGTGCCAGCAGTTTCTCCCGGGGGGGAACCCAGTACTTC; CDR3aa: CASSFSRGGTQYF
j_gene: TRBJ1-1; d_gene: NA; abundance: NA; len: 15; v_gene: TRBV6-5; CDR3nt: TGTGCCAGCAGTTACTCGAACGCTGGGAACACTGAAGCTTTCTTT; CDR3aa: CASSYSNAGNTEAFF
j_gene: TRBJ1-2; d_gene: TRBD1; abundance: NA; len: 16; v_gene: TRBV27; CDR3nt: TGTGCCAGCAGTCTGTCCGGGACAGGGGGCATCTATGGCTACACCTTC; CDR3aa: CASSLSGTGGIYGYTF
j_gene: TRBJ1-2; d_gene: NA; abundance: once; len: 15; v_gene: TRBV6-5; CDR3nt: TGTGCCAGCAGTTACCTACCCACGGGGGGCGCGGGCTACACCTTC; CDR3aa: CASSYLPTGGAGYTF
j_gene: TRBJ1-3; d_gene: NA; abundance: NA; len: 17; v_gene: TRBV5-1; CDR3nt: TGCGCCAGCAGCTTGGCCCCGGGGGAGTCCAGTGGAAACACCATATATTTT; CDR3aa: CASSLAPGESSGNTIYF
j_gene: TRBJ2-7; d_gene: NA; abundance: NA; len: 11; v_gene: TRBV7-9; CDR3nt: TGTGCCAGCAGCTTGGACCACGAGCAGTACTTC; CDR3aa: CASSLDHEQYF
j_gene: TRBJ1-1; d_gene: NA; abundance: once; len: 14; v_gene: TRBV6-5; CDR3nt: TGTGCCAGCAGTTACTCGATAGTATACACTGAAGCTTTCTTT; CDR3aa: CASSYSIVYTEAFF
j_gene: TRBJ2-1; d_gene: NA; abundance: NA; len: 13; v_gene: TRBV6-5; CDR3nt: TGTGCCAGCAGTTCTAGGTTGATCAATGAGCAGTTCTTC; CDR3aa: CASSSRLINEQFF
j_gene: TRBJ2-2; d_gene: NA; abundance: NA; len: 13; v_gene: TRBV7-9; CDR3nt: TGTGCCAGCAGCCTCCCAGGGGCCGGGGAGCTGTTTTTT; CDR3aa: CASSLPGAGELFF
j_gene: TRBJ2-5; d_gene: NA; abundance: few; len: 15; v_gene: TRBV4-1; CDR3nt: TGCGCCAGCAGCCCCCTGGCCCGGCCTCAAGAGACCCAGTACTTC; CDR3aa: CASSPLARPQETQYF
j_gene: TRBJ1-2; d_gene: TRBD1; abundance: NA; len: 13; v_gene: TRBV19; CDR3nt: TGTGCCAGTAGTGGGGACAGAAGAGATGGCTACACCTTC; CDR3aa: CASSGDRRDGYTF
j_gene: TRBJ1-2; d_gene: NA; abundance: NA; len: 15; v_gene: TRBV19; CDR3nt: TGTGCCAGTAGTACCGGGCAGGGTGATAACTATGGCTACACCTTC; CDR3aa: CASSTGQGDNYGYTF
j_gene: TRBJ1-2; d_gene: NA; abundance: once; len: 14; v_gene: TRBV6-6; CDR3nt: TGTGCCAGCAGTTACTCCGGGGAAAACTATGGCTACACCTTC; CDR3aa: CASSYSGENYGYTF
j_gene: TRBJ2-1; d_gene: NA; abundance: NA; len: 11; v_gene: TRBV29-1; CDR3nt: TGCAGCGTTTTGCAGGACAATGAGCAGTTCTTC; CDR3aa: CSVLQDNEQFF
j_gene: TRBJ2-5; d_gene: NA; abundance: NA; len: 14; v_gene: TRBV6-5; CDR3nt: TGTGCCAGCAGTCAAGCGGTAGAGCAAGAGACCCAGTACTTC; CDR3aa: CASSQAVEQETQYF
j_gene: TRBJ1-4; d_gene: NA; abundance: NA; len: 15; v_gene: TRBV28; CDR3nt: TGTGCCAGCAGCTCCCTCGGTCGGACAGAAGAAAAACTGTTTTTT; CDR3aa: CASSSLGRTEEKLFF
j_gene: TRBJ1-1; d_gene: TRBD1; abundance: once; len: 16; v_gene: TRBV7-9; CDR3nt: TGTGCCAGCAGCGACCCGGGACAGGGGGTCAACACTGAAGCTTTCTTT; CDR3aa: CASSDPGQGVNTEAFF
j_gene: TRBJ1-5; d_gene: NA; abundance: few; len: 14; v_gene: TRBV5-5; CDR3nt: TGTGCCAGCAGCTTGAGTATGGCAAATCAGCCCCAGCATTTT; CDR3aa: CASSLSMANQPQHF
j_gene: TRBJ1-1; d_gene: NA; abundance: NA; len: 12; v_gene: TRBV25-1; CDR3nt: TGTGCCAGCAGAGCACCGAACACTGAAGCTTTCTTT; CDR3aa: CASRAPNTEAFF
j_gene: TRBJ2-2; d_gene: TRBD2; abundance: NA; len: 14; v_gene: TRBV19; CDR3nt: TGTGCCAGTAGGTTCAGCGGGGGGTCCGGGGAGCTGTTTTTT; CDR3aa: CASRFSGGSGELFF
j_gene: TRBJ2-7; d_gene: NA; abundance: NA; len: 15; v_gene: TRBV14; CDR3nt: TGTGCCAGCAGCCTCCCTGGGTGGGGGTCCTACGAGCAGTACTTC; CDR3aa: CASSLPGWGSYEQYF
j_gene: TRBJ2-2; d_gene: NA; abundance: NA; len: 14; v_gene: TRBV6-5; CDR3nt: TGTGCCAGCAGTCCGGTGGCTGGGCCCGGGGAGCTGTTTTTT; CDR3aa: CASSPVAGPGELFF